This T cell receptor (beta chain) came from a study of blood T cell repertoires in COVID-19. Study summary: Whether acute or convalescent, the COVID-19 samples came from the United States, Italy and Spain.

The protocol was immunoSEQ multiplex PCR, while the TCRdb copy is restricted to in-frame clones and leaves out a portion. The sample has about 160,000 clones; around 82% are singletons. The CDR3 has 15 amino acids. V gave up 0 bases and J gave up 1 base, with 10 bases separating them. Per the germline V gene, CDR1 is GTSNPN and CDR2 is SVGIG (reference sequence). Seattle participants joined during active infection and were tracked over time. The genes are TRBV30 and TRBJ1-5; possibly TRBD1 for D (5 bases). The receptor was derived from a woman aged 40 to 50 with COVID-19, enrolled during active disease. Sample: peripheral blood. The CDR3 DNA reads TGTGCCTGGAGTGTAGGGACTGTGAGCAATCAGCCCCAGCATTTT. Protein product: CAWSVGTVSNQPQHF.